The 28 T cell receptor beta chains reported below all come from one sample, sequenced in a study of blood T cell repertoires in COVID-19. Some clones are missing from TCRdb's copy, which holds only in-frame ones; the method was immunoSEQ multiplex PCR. The sample lists 150,000 to 250,000 clones; more than 75% were seen once. Sequencing was carried out using peripheral blood. The receptors shown here come from a woman between 35 and 50 years old with COVID-19, enrolled during active disease.

The chain carries TRBV27 and TRBJ2-1; D not certain. V was trimmed by 5 bases and J by 3 bases, leaving 5 bases between them. Germline V gene data show CDR1 as MNHEY and CDR2 as SMNVEV (reference sequence). The CDR3 contains 12 residues. The CDR3: CASSLGYNEQFF. The CDR3 coding sequence is TGTGCCAGCAGTCTCGGCTACAATGAGCAGTTCTTC.

The chain couples TRBV12-5 to TRBJ2-5, with 9 bases lining up with TRBD2. This CDR3 comprises 15 residues. The ends lost 1 base at V and 5 bases at J; junction bases unmatched: 5. From germline, CDR1 is LGHNT and CDR2 FRNRAP. The CDR3 bases are TGTGCTAGTGGTTTGGCCGGCGGGAGGGCGGAGACCCAGTACTTC. This translates into CASGLAGGRAETQYF.

The V and J genes are TRBV30 and TRBJ2-3; D is perhaps TRBD1 (5 bases). Looked up from germline, CDR1 is GTSNPN and CDR2 is SVGIG (reference sequence). CDR3 length equals 11 residues. Trimming removed 5 bases from V and 4 bases from J, with 7 bases in between. CDR3 region: CAWRQSDTQYF. The CDR3 DNA sequence: TGTGCCTGGCGACAGTCAGATACGCAGTATTTT.

The rearrangement uses TRBV10-2 and TRBJ2-7, with 12 bases that match TRBD2. The CDR3 length is 15 residues. After removal of 3 bases from V and 5 bases from J, the junction contained 5 bases not matched to a gene. CDR1 is WSHSY and CDR2 is SAAADI in the germline V gene. CDR3 sequence reads: CASSDRLAGDNEQYF. The CDR3 DNA reads TGCGCCAGCAGTGACCGACTAGCGGGAGACAACGAGCAGTACTTC.

V gene TRBV29-1 combines with J gene TRBJ1-2; TRBD1 matches 8 bases. The germline CDR1 and CDR2 sequences are SQVTM and ANQGSEA. J was trimmed by 6 bases and V by 7 bases; bases with no gene match: 7. The CDR3 runs to 12 residues. The CDR3 region is CSDWTGRDGYTF. The CDR3 DNA reads TGCAGCGACTGGACAGGGAGGGATGGCTACACCTTC. Full variable domain (outside the CDR3, taken from reference TRBV29-1 and TRBJ1-2): SAVISQKPSRDICQRGTSLTIQCQVDSQVTMMFWYRQQPGQSLTLIATANQGSEATYESGFVIDKFPISRPNLTFSTLTVSNMSPEDSSIYLCSDWTGRDGYTFGSGTRLTVV.

Here the CDR3 reads CASSHEGGRETQYF. The CDR3 nucleotides are TGCGCCAGCAGCCACGAAGGGGGCAGGGAGACCCAGTACTTC. V and J are TRBV4-1 and TRBJ2-5, with 7 bases aligning to TRBD1. Germline trimming cut 3 bases from V and 5 bases from J; bases unmatched to any gene: 6. The CDR3 totals 14 residues. Germline V gives CDR1 MGHRA, CDR2 YSYEKL.

The chain couples TRBV9 to TRBJ2-1, with TRBD2 matching over 11 bases. The J segment lost 7 bases and the V segment lost 6 bases, leaving 6 bases of the junction unmatched. The CDR3 runs to 14 residues. Germline assignment: CDR1 SGDLS and CDR2 YYNGEE. CDR3 bases: TGTGCCAGCAATAGACTAGCGGGAATTAATGAGCAGTTCTTC. Translation: CASNRLAGINEQFF.

The V call is TRBV5-6, the J call TRBJ1-3; 8 bases are a match to TRBD1. CDR3 length: 14 amino acids. V trimming: 4 bases; J trimming: 2 bases; junction bases outside the gene matches: 2. CDR1 SGHDT and CDR2 YYEEEE come from the germline V gene. CDR3 DNA: TGTGCCAGCAGCATGACAGGGGCTGGAAACACCATATATTTT. It translates to CASSMTGAGNTIYF.

This clone was recorded a few times. The V gene is TRBV6-5, the J gene TRBJ1-4; D is possibly TRBD1 (5 bases). The V gene's germline CDR1 is MNHEY and CDR2 SVGAGI. This CDR3 has 14 amino acids. V dropped 8 bases and J dropped 3 bases, with 13 bases sitting between them. The DNA for the CDR3 is TGTGCCAGCGGTCGACAGACTTCTAATGAAAAACTGTTTTTT. It encodes CASGRQTSNEKLFF.

This chain links TRBV7-2 with TRBJ2-7, with a tentative D call TRBD2 (5 bases). CDR3 length equals 16 residues. V was clipped by 0 bases and J by 1 base, with 13 bases between them. Germline-derived CDR1 and CDR2 are SGHTA and FQGNSA. CDR3 DNA sequence: TGTGCCAGCAGCTTAGCCGGGGATATTACTTCCTACGAGCAGTACTTC. Residues: CASSLAGDITSYEQYF.

V usage is TRBV19 and J usage is TRBJ1-4; D perhaps matches TRBD1 (5 bases). Germline assignment: CDR1 LNHDA and CDR2 SQIVND (reference sequence). V lost 7 bases and J 1 base, leaving 13 bases between the germline ends. The CDR3 has 15 amino acids. The CDR3: CASNTPGLTNEKLFF. The CDR3 DNA reads as TGTGCCAGTAACACCCCGGGACTAACTAATGAAAAACTGTTTTTT.

This clone occurred a few times. This chain joins TRBV7-2 and TRBJ2-7; 7 bases map to TRBD1. Germline V lookup: CDR1 SGHTA, CDR2 FQGNSA. The CDR3 totals 14 residues. V trimming: 2 bases; J trimming: 2 bases; junction bases outside the gene matches: 3. The CDR3 loop is CASSLYRGPYEQYF. The CDR3 DNA follows: TGTGCCAGCAGCTTATACAGGGGACCCTACGAGCAGTACTTC. Filled out from reference TRBV7-2 and TRBJ2-7, the complete variable domain reads GAGVSQSPSNKVTEKGKDVELRCDPISGHTALYWYRQSLGQGLEFLIYFQGNSAPDKSGLPSDRFSAERTGGSVSTLTIQRTQQEDSAVYLCASSLYRGPYEQYFGPGTRLTVT.

The V call is TRBV18, the J call TRBJ1-1; possible D gene TRBD1, 6 bases. The germline CDR1 and CDR2 sequences are KGHSH and LQKENI. This CDR3 spans 15 amino acids. Between the trimmed V and J ends, which lost 0 bases and 4 bases, there was a span of 12 bases. The CDR3 region has the DNA TGTGCCAGCTCACCACCGGGGGCGGGGGCCACTGAAGCTTTCTTT. The encoded protein is CASSPPGAGATEAFF.

This chain's CDR3 is CASTRFGTGTGELFF. The CDR3 DNA sequence: TGTGCCAGCACTAGGTTCGGGACAGGGACCGGGGAGCTGTTTTTT. The chain combines TRBV9 with TRBJ2-2, with 9 nucleotides matching TRBD1. The CDR3 covers 15 residues. Per the germline V gene, CDR1 is SGDLS and CDR2 is YYNGEE. J gave up 5 bases and V 6 bases, and 8 bases lay outside the gene matches.

The genes are TRBV18 and TRBJ1-2; D might be TRBD1 (5 bases). The CDR3 totals 13 residues. Trimming took 2 bases from V and 5 from J, leaving 9 bases between them. Germline CDR1 reads KGHSH; CDR2 reads LQKENI. The CDR3 loop reads CASSPSRGYGYTF. The DNA of the CDR3 is TGTGCCAGCTCACCATCAAGGGGTTATGGCTACACCTTC.

The chain couples TRBV9 to TRBJ2-6; D possibly corresponds to TRBD2 (6 bases). This CDR3 comprises 16 residues. V was clipped by 0 bases and J by 10 bases, with 17 bases between them. CDR1 SGDLS and CDR2 YYNGEE come from the germline V gene. The CDR3 region is CASSVAIYQRGNVLTF. In DNA, the CDR3 is TGTGCCAGCAGCGTAGCTATATATCAACGGGGGAACGTCCTGACTTTC.

V usage is TRBV10-3 and J usage is TRBJ2-5; TRBD2 aligns across 15 bases. Germline V CDR1 and CDR2: ENHRY, SYGVKD. The CDR3 is 16 residues long. V was clipped by 5 bases and J by 1 base; unmatched bases: 2. CDR3 amino acids: CAISPGLAGGQETQYF. CDR3 DNA: TGTGCCATCAGTCCGGGACTAGCGGGAGGCCAAGAGACCCAGTACTTC.

The chain couples TRBV19 to TRBJ1-4, with 10 bases aligning to TRBD1. The CDR3 covers 15 residues. Losses at the gene ends were 6 bases for V and 8 bases for J; bases not matched to a gene: 9. Germline-derived CDR1 and CDR2 are LNHDA and SQIVND (reference sequence). This chain's CDR3 is CASSSERDRGEKLFF. The CDR3 DNA is TGTGCCAGTAGCTCCGAGAGGGACAGGGGAGAAAAACTGTTTTTT.

The chain combines TRBV5-5 with TRBJ2-3; a weak D match, TRBD2 (5 bases). Looked up from germline, CDR1 is SGHKS and CDR2 is YYEKEE (reference sequence). The CDR3 is 15 residues long. Between the trimmed V and J ends, which lost 0 bases and 6 bases, there was a span of 14 bases. The DNA of the CDR3 is TGTGCCAGCAGCTTGGTGGGCACTTCGGGGGATACGCAGTATTTT. The encoded protein is CASSLVGTSGDTQYF.

The CDR3: CASGIGSGTEAFF. CDR3 nucleotide sequence: TGTGCCAGCGGTATAGGCTCGGGCACTGAAGCTTTCTTT. This chain uses TRBV19 with TRBJ1-1; D not certain. Germline lookup yields CDR1 LNHDA and CDR2 SQIVND (reference sequence). V gave up 9 bases and J gave up 4 bases, with 15 bases separating them. This CDR3 is 13 amino acids long.

V usage is TRBV4-1 and J usage is TRBJ1-3, with D unclear. The CDR3 runs 15 residues. V dropped 1 base and J dropped 2 bases, with 9 bases sitting between them. Germline CDR1 reads MGHRA; CDR2 reads YSYEKL. The CDR3 DNA follows: TGCGCCAGCAGCCAAGGTCCCTTAACTGGAAACACCATATATTTT. This gives the protein CASSQGPLTGNTIYF.

The chain links TRBV7-6 to TRBJ2-1, with a possible D match to TRBD2 (6 bases). Germline V gene lookup returns CDR1 SGHVS and CDR2 FNYEAQ. Trimming pared 6 bases from V and 6 bases from J, leaving 12 bases between. This CDR3 spans 13 amino acids. Here the CDR3 reads CASRGMGGNEQFF. CDR3 nucleotides: TGTGCCAGCAGGGGGATGGGGGGCAATGAGCAGTTCTTC. Complete variable domain (other parts from reference TRBV7-6 and TRBJ2-1): GAGVSQSPRYKVTKRGQDVALRCDPISGHVSLYWYRQALGQGPEFLTYFNYEAQQDKSGLPNDRFSAERPEGSISTLTIQRTEQRDSAMYRCASRGMGGNEQFFGPGTRLTVL.

V is TRBV19 and J is TRBJ1-2; 7 nucleotides agree with TRBD1. With V trimmed by 5 bases and J by 3 bases, 0 bases remained unmatched. The CDR3 is 12 amino acids. CDR1 LNHDA and CDR2 SQIVND come from the germline V gene (reference sequence). The CDR3 spells CASSDRDYGYTF. CDR3 DNA: TGTGCCAGTAGTGACAGGGACTATGGCTACACCTTC. The whole variable domain, remainder taken from reference TRBV19 and TRBJ1-2, is DGGITQSPKYLFRKEGQNVTLSCEQNLNHDAMYWYRQDPGQGLRLIYYSQIVNDFQKGDIAEGYSVSREKKESFPLTVTSAQKNPTAFYLCASSDRDYGYTFGSGTRLTVV.

The CDR3: CASSSYEQFF. The DNA for the CDR3 is TGTGCCAGCAGTTCGTATGAGCAGTTCTTC. The V and J genes are TRBV6-2 or TRBV6-3 and TRBJ2-1; D gene unclear. CDR1 MNHEY and CDR2 SVGEGT come from the germline V gene. V was pared by 4 bases and J by 8 bases, with 3 bases between. CDR3 length equals 10 residues.

The J gene is TRBJ1-1, the V gene TRBV19; D gene uncertain. The CDR3 sequence is 15 residues long. Germline V CDR1 and CDR2: LNHDA, SQIVND (reference sequence). Trimming stripped 1 base from V and 0 bases from J, with 9 bases between. CDR3 region: CASSIAVQLNTEAFF. The CDR3 bases are TGTGCCAGTAGTATAGCAGTACAGTTGAACACTGAAGCTTTCTTT.

V gene TRBV6-5 combines with J gene TRBJ1-1, with D possibly TRBD1 on 6 matching bases. The germline CDR1 and CDR2 sequences are MNHEY and SVGAGI. The CDR3 is made up of 12 amino acids. V lost 6 bases and J lost 3, with 8 bases in between. The CDR3 DNA is TGTGCCAGCAGACAGGGATACACTGAAGCTTTCTTT. Encoded protein: CASRQGYTEAFF.

The J gene is TRBJ2-1, the V gene TRBV30; 7 nucleotides agree with TRBD1. Germline V gene data show CDR1 as GTSNPN and CDR2 as SVGIG (reference sequence). The V segment lost 0 bases and the J segment 5 bases; nucleotides outside the gene matches: 1. The CDR3 runs 13 residues. CDR3 DNA sequence: TGTGCCTGGAGTGTAACAGGGGACAATGAGCAGTTCTTC. Protein product: CAWSVTGDNEQFF.

This rearrangement joins TRBV12-5 to TRBJ1-2, with 9 positions matching TRBD1. The trim removed 2 bases at V and 8 bases at J, leaving 6 bases unmatched. CDR1 is LGHNT and CDR2 is FRNRAP in the germline V gene. This CDR3 is built from 14 residues. The CDR3: CASGLPQGALGYTF. The CDR3 DNA is TGTGCTAGTGGTTTGCCACAGGGGGCTTTGGGCTACACCTTC.